This entry lists 3 T cell receptor beta chains sequenced from one sample in a study of regulatory T cells in long-lasting Graves disease. Sequencing libraries for TCR beta were prepared with iRepertoire HTBI primers and Arm-PCR of CDR3 regions. Each CDR3 protein is one row after TCRdb ran MiXCR on the multiplex PCR reads. The table records about 440,000 distinct CDR3 sequences, about 15% of them present only once. The time point: newly diagnosed GD, antithyroid drugs for less than 3 months. Isolated PBMC RNA provided the starting material for the TCR library. The data were also submitted as part of a second study, on T cells in Graves' hyperthyroidism and ophthalmopathy.

The sequenced sample was peripheral blood mononuclear cells (PBMCs), obtained at new diagnosis, from a patient treated with antithyroid drugs. The receptors originated from a woman between 25 and 40 years old with Graves disease.

The rearrangement links TRBV19 to TRBJ2-3, with D possibly matching TRBD2 (5 bases). The CDR3 contains 16 residues. Germline V gives CDR1 LNHDA, CDR2 SQIVND (reference sequence). Between the trimmed V and J ends, which lost 5 bases and 1 base, there was a span of 16 bases. Written as DNA, the CDR3 is TGTGCCAGTAGTCAAAAGGGTGTTAGCGGCACAGATACGCAGTATTTT. Translating it yields CASSQKGVSGTDTQYF.

This clonotype was seen repeatedly, ten times or more. V and J are TRBV20-1 and TRBJ2-1; D might be TRBD1 or TRBD2, each matching 5 bases. The V end was cut by 0 bases, the J end by 0 bases, with 9 bases between. CDR3 length equals 15 residues. Germline lookup yields CDR1 DFQATT and CDR2 SNEGSKA (reference sequence). The CDR3 is CSARDGASSYNEQFF. The DNA for the CDR3 is TGCAGTGCTAGAGACGGGGCCAGCTCCTACAATGAGCAGTTCTTC.

This clonotype was recorded at least ten times. V is TRBV11-3 and J is TRBJ2-6, with TRBD2 matching 14 bases. From germline, CDR1 is SGHNT and CDR2 YENEEA. V shed 4 bases and J 2 bases; nucleotides not matched to a gene: 4. The CDR3 consists of 18 residues. CDR3 in amino acids: CASSSGLAGVAGANVLTF. DNA for the CDR3: TGTGCCAGCAGCTCGGGACTAGCGGGAGTAGCTGGGGCCAACGTCCTGACTTTC.